This T cell receptor (beta chain) was recovered during a study of blood T cells in healthy people across ages. Overall study findings and caveats: Among T cells, TCR beta diversity per million cells dropped roughly linearly as age rose.

Sample-barcoded 5' priming and a J-beta primer mix drove a second PCR of about 6 to 11 cycles. TCRdb passed the 5' RACE reads through MiXCR, listing each CDR3 protein once. The sample yields over 500,000 distinct CDR3 sequences, around 52% seen once. A word on this clonotype: Its matching antigen is unknown.

Trimming took 6 bases from V and 8 from J, leaving 21 bases between them. Germline V lookup: CDR1 SQVTM, CDR2 ANQGSEA. This CDR3 is 14 amino acids long. This TCR was recovered from a woman older than 75 in good health. The chain employs TRBV29-1 and TRBJ2-3; either TRBD1 or TRBD2 may supply D (5 bases each). The sample comprised blood. The CDR3 DNA is TGCAGCGTCCCCGGGACGCTCAGTGAGGGTACGCAGTATTTT. Encoded protein: CSVPGTLSEGTQYF.